The sequence of this T cell receptor beta chain was determined in a study of T cells in Graves' hyperthyroidism and ophthalmopathy. Findings of the study overall: Ophthalmopathy prediction by the model preceded onset by a median approximately 6.1 months. Most thyroid clonotypes that were expanded above 0.001 also turned up in blood.

V dropped 3 bases and J dropped 1 base, with 4 bases sitting between them. The CDR3 covers 13 residues. CDR1 LNHDA and CDR2 SQIVND come from the germline V gene (reference sequence). PBMCs came from about 10 ml fresh peripheral blood. Of note for this clonotype: What it binds is not known.

Amplification targeted TCR beta CDR3 regions from RNA transcripts. A set of HTBI primers served as the primers for a first-round RT-PCR of the TCR CDR3. TCRdb used MiXCR to reprocess the multiplex PCR reads, holding one entry per CDR3 protein. The data show about 640,000 distinct CDR3 sequences, less than 25% seen once. This clonotype originated in a man aged 25-45 years with Graves' ophthalmopathy. The sequencing sample was made of blood. V is TRBV19 and J is TRBJ2-1; unclear D gene. CDR3 sequence: CASSMGSYNEQFF. The CDR3 region has the DNA TGTGCCAGTAGTATGGGTTCCTACAATGAGCAGTTCTTC.